Each of the 9 T cell receptor beta chains below was sequenced from the same sample in a study of cytomegalovirus exposure and HLA in healthy donors. The repertoire was sequenced with immunoSEQ multiplex PCR; TCRdb's copy has only in-frame clones and lacks some. The table has 200,000 to 300,000 clones, 87% seen once; the top ten hold about 12%. The sequenced material came from PBMCs. The receptors here all came from a man younger than 30 in good health and CMV-seropositive.

The chain employs TRBV7-2 and TRBJ1-1; 7 positions match TRBD1. The CDR3 totals 18 residues. The germline V gene encodes CDR1 SGHTA and CDR2 FQGNSA. Unmatched junction bases numbered 24, after V lost 7 bases and J lost 7 bases. The CDR3 DNA is TGTGCCAGCACAAACGAAGGGGGCACAATAGGGGTCCACGGTGAAGCTTTCTTT. The encoded protein is CASTNEGGTIGVHGEAFF.

This clone has just a few counts. The genes are TRBV6-5 and TRBJ1-2; TRBD1 aligns across 11 bases. Germline V gene lookup returns CDR1 MNHEY and CDR2 SVGAGI. V shed 2 bases, J shed 4 bases, and the junction held 3 bases outside the gene matches. The length of the CDR3 is 15 residues. In DNA, the CDR3 is TGTGCCAGCAGTTACGGACAGGGGGCCCCCTATGGCTACACCTTC. It yields the protein CASSYGQGAPYGYTF.

The CDR3 protein is CASSPGSSSTDTQYF. The DNA of the CDR3 is TGTGCCAGCAGCCCCGGATCGTCTAGCACAGATACGCAGTATTTT. V usage is TRBV9 and J usage is TRBJ2-3; D not certain. The CDR3 has 15 residues. Germline V gives CDR1 SGDLS, CDR2 YYNGEE. Trimming cost V 4 bases and J 0 bases, with 12 bases left between them.

The rearrangement links TRBV5-4 to TRBJ2-3; D perhaps matches TRBD1 (5 bases). The germline gives CDR1 SGHNT, CDR2 YYREEE (reference sequence). The CDR3 has 14 amino acids. V was pared by 4 bases and J by 0 bases, with 9 bases between. Here the CDR3 DNA reads TGTGCCAGCAGCCAGAAGGGGAGCACAGATACGCAGTATTTT. This encodes CASSQKGSTDTQYF.

This clone has only a few counts. The J gene is TRBJ1-1, the V gene TRBV5-1; tentative D call: TRBD1 (5 bases). Per germline, CDR1 SGHRS and CDR2 YFSETQ. The CDR3 spans 15 residues. V was shortened by 0 bases and J by 5 bases, with 14 bases between the two germline ends. The CDR3 protein is CASSLAAGLATEAFF. CDR3 sequence (DNA): TGCGCCAGCAGCTTGGCGGCGGGGCTAGCTACTGAAGCTTTCTTT.

V gene TRBV7-8 combines with J gene TRBJ1-1, with D unclear. Trimming cost V 3 bases and J 0 bases, with 8 bases left between them. CDR3 length equals 14 residues. Germline loops: CDR1 SGHVS, CDR2 FQNEAQ. The CDR3 DNA follows: TGTGCCAGCAGCTTTACAGCCTTGAACACTGAAGCTTTCTTT. Its protein product is CASSFTALNTEAFF.

The CDR3 DNA reads TGTGCCAGCAGTTCAACAGGGCGTTACTACGAGCAGTACTTC. It codes for CASSSTGRYYEQYF. V is TRBV27 and J is TRBJ2-7; D might be TRBD1 (6 bases). Germline V gene sequence: CDR1 MNHEY, CDR2 SMNVEV (reference sequence). With 4 bases removed from V and 3 bases from J, the gap between germline ends came to 13 bases. CDR3 size: 14 residues.

This clone was counted a single time. V usage is TRBV5-1 and J usage is TRBJ1-2, with D hard to call. This CDR3 region has 13 residues. V was clipped by 0 bases and J by 2 bases, with 5 bases between them. CDR1 is SGHRS, CDR2 YFSETQ, per germline. The chain's CDR3 is CASSLERNYGYTF. In DNA form, the CDR3 reads TGCGCCAGCAGCTTGGAACGGAACTATGGCTACACCTTC.

About this clone itself: At the DNA level, this CDR3 is encoded by other sequences in the same sample as well. This sequence joins TRBV5-4 and TRBJ2-7, with D unresolved. With 1 base removed from V and 0 bases from J, the gap between germline ends came to 5 bases. The CDR3 is made up of 13 amino acids. Germline CDR1 reads SGHNT; CDR2 reads YYREEE (reference sequence). For the CDR3, the DNA is TGTGCCAGCAGCTTGCCCAGCTCCTACGAGCAGTACTTC. Its translation is CASSLPSSYEQYF.